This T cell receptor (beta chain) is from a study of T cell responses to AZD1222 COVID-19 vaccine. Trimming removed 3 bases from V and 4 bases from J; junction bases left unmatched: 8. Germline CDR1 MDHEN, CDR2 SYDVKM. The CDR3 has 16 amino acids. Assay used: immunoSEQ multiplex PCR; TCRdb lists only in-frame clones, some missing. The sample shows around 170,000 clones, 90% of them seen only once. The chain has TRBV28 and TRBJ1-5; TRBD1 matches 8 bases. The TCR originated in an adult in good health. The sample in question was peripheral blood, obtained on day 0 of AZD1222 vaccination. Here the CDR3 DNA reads TGTGCCAGCAGTTTTCTGGACAGGGTGCGGAATCAGCCCCAGCATTTT. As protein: CASSFLDRVRNQPQHF.